The sequence of this T cell receptor beta chain was determined in a study of blood T cell repertoires in COVID-19. Study context: Donors in the United States, Italy and Spain gave samples during acute or convalescent COVID-19. T cells, B-cell-depleted T cells, or PBMCs provided the cDNA or gDNA that served as material.

Authors' methods: Reference gene primers were amplified, and this amplification served to estimate nucleated cell counts. Measured with immunoSEQ multiplex PCR; TCRdb has only the in-frame clones, and not every one. D and trimming come from the DNA, and the V and J calls and clone size come from that table. The data show about 140,000 clones, around 81% seen once. The CDR3 spans 14 residues. V shed 3 bases, J shed 7 bases, and the junction held 8 bases outside the gene matches. Per germline, CDR1 MNHEY and CDR2 SMNVEV (reference sequence). The source of this sequence is a human donor in a cohort sampled during active COVID-19. The specimen sequenced was peripheral blood. The gene calls are TRBV27 and TRBJ1-1; 7 positions agree with TRBD1. The CDR3 nucleotides are TGTGCCAGCAGTTTTCATCCTGGACAGGTTGAAGCTTTCTTT. This gives the protein CASSFHPGQVEAFF.